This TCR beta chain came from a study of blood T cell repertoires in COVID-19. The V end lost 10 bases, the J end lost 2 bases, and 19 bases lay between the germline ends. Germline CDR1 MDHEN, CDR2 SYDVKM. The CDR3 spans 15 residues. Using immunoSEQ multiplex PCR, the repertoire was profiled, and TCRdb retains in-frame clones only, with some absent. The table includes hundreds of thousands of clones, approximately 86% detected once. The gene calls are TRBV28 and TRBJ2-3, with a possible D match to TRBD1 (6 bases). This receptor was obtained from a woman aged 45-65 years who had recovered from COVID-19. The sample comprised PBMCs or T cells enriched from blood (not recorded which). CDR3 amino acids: CATSLRTEPTDTQYF. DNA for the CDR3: TGTGCCACCAGCCTAAGGACAGAGCCCACAGATACGCAGTATTTT.